Listed below are T cell receptor beta chains from one sample, sequenced in a study of cytomegalovirus exposure and HLA in healthy donors. Libraries were prepared by immunoSEQ multiplex PCR; TCRdb keeps only in-frame clonotypes and omits some of them. The sample contains under 150,000 clones, over 65% of which appear only once. Specimen: PBMCs. The receptor set was obtained from a man aged 35 to 55 in good health and CMV-seronegative. CDR3s include the opening cysteine and the closing phenylalanine or tryptophan. The D gene is left open where the match is weak. A row's size may be missing; if present it is once, few, many or a size class.

d_gene,j_gene,abundance,v_gene,CDR3aa,CDR3nt
NA,TRBJ2-7,once,TRBV4-1,CASSQVFKTYEQYF,TGCGCCAGCAGCCAAGTTTTCAAAACCTACGAGCAGTACTTC
TRBD2,TRBJ2-7,NA,TRBV30,CAWSFGGREREQYF,TGTGCCTGGAGTTTTGGCGGGAGGGAGCGCGAGCAGTACTTC
NA,TRBJ2-7,once,TRBV11-3,CASSLGPGYEQYF,TGTGCCAGCAGCTTAGGCCCCGGCTACGAGCAGTACTTC
NA,TRBJ2-1,medium-sized,TRBV6-5,CASSYSQGNEQFF,TGTGCCAGCAGTTACTCACAGGGCAATGAGCAGTTCTTC
TRBD1,TRBJ2-3,NA,TRBV5-6,CASSLGQGRTDTQYF,TGTGCCAGCAGCCTTGGACAGGGTCGCACAGATACGCAGTATTTT
TRBD1,TRBJ1-6,NA,TRBV30,CAWSENRGLNSPLHF,TGTGCCTGGAGCGAGAACAGGGGGTTGAATTCACCCCTCCACTTT
TRBD2,TRBJ2-1,NA,TRBV27,CASSGTSDYNEQFF,TGTGCCAGCAGTGGGACTAGCGACTACAATGAGCAGTTCTTC
TRBD1,TRBJ1-5,NA,TRBV28,CASSFRGQSGQPQHF,TGTGCCAGCAGTTTTCGGGGACAGTCGGGTCAGCCCCAGCATTTT
NA,TRBJ2-7,NA,TRBV7-2,CASSRTEGFYEQYF,TGTGCCAGCAGCCGGACGGAGGGATTCTACGAGCAGTACTTC
NA,TRBJ2-1,NA,TRBV7-3,CASSQDKNNEQFF,TGTGCCAGCAGTCAAGACAAGAACAATGAGCAGTTCTTC
TRBD2,TRBJ2-1,NA,TRBV5-4,CASSLPASGVYNEQFF,TGTGCCAGCAGCCTACCCGCTAGCGGAGTCTACAATGAGCAGTTCTTC
NA,TRBJ2-7,NA,TRBV14,CASSQVWGYEQYF,TGTGCCAGCAGCCAAGTTTGGGGCTACGAGCAGTACTTC
NA,TRBJ2-7,once,TRBV6-6,CASRPGGTSYEQYF,TGTGCCAGCAGACCAGGGGGGACGAGCTACGAGCAGTACTTC
TRBD1,TRBJ2-2,NA,TRBV11-3,CASSPSGQGGTGELFF,TGTGCCAGCAGCCCGTCAGGACAGGGAGGAACCGGGGAGCTGTTTTTT
TRBD1,TRBJ2-2,NA,TRBV9,CASSAGTANTGELFF,TGTGCCAGCAGCGCTGGGACAGCGAACACCGGGGAGCTGTTTTTT
NA,TRBJ2-1,NA,TRBV10-3,CAISESAREASYNEQFF,TGTGCCATCAGTGAGTCCGCCAGGGAGGCGTCCTACAATGAGCAGTTCTTC
TRBD1,TRBJ1-4,NA,TRBV28,CASRRDRGAANEKLFF,TGTGCCAGCCGCCGGGACAGGGGGGCGGCTAATGAAAAACTGTTTTTT
TRBD1,TRBJ1-1,once,TRBV18,CASSPRAAGGGGTEAFF,TGTGCCAGCTCACCGAGGGCGGCAGGGGGAGGTGGCACTGAAGCTTTCTTT
NA,TRBJ1-1,few,TRBV11-2,CASSLIPAEAFF,TGTGCCAGCAGCTTAATTCCCGCTGAAGCTTTCTTT
TRBD2,TRBJ2-1,NA,TRBV5-1,CASSILADSYNEQFF,TGCGCCAGCAGCATCCTAGCGGACTCCTACAATGAGCAGTTCTTC
TRBD1,TRBJ1-2,NA,TRBV2,CASSPRGRDYGYTF,TGTGCCAGCAGTCCCAGGGGGCGCGACTATGGCTACACCTTC
NA,TRBJ1-3,NA,TRBV9,CASSGGNSGNTIYF,TGTGCCAGCAGCGGCGGGAACTCTGGAAACACCATATATTTT